The rows below give T cell receptor beta chains drawn from one sample of a study of blood T cell repertoires in COVID-19. Profiling relied on immunoSEQ multiplex PCR, and the TCRdb table lists in-frame clones only, not all of them. The sample includes around 380,000 clones, over 75% of them seen just once. Input material: PBMCs or T cells enriched from blood (not recorded which). All receptors come from a young man who had recovered from COVID-19. CDR3s include the opening cysteine and the closing phenylalanine or tryptophan. Fields, in order: J gene, V gene, CDR3 protein.

TRBJ2-1 | TRBV29-1 | CSVGMGGIREQFF
TRBJ1-2 | TRBV18 | CASSPQGGRDGYTF
TRBJ2-3 | TRBV9 | CASSEGDRGSTDTQYF
TRBJ1-3 | TRBV19 | CATEVGNTIYF
TRBJ1-1 | TRBV19 | CASSWEGGRGDTEAFF
TRBJ1-6 | TRBV7-9 | CASSPLANSPLHF
TRBJ2-7 | TRBV6-5 | CASSYSEGALPYEQYF
TRBJ1-5 | TRBV7-9 | CASSKEAGYGNQPQHF
TRBJ1-1 | TRBV7-2 | CASSQGWAGEAFF
TRBJ1-3 | TRBV19 | CASTPWAGGSSGNTIYF
TRBJ2-1 | TRBV18 | CASSPTGSPSYNEQFF
TRBJ2-7 | TRBV2 | CASSEGDYYEQYF
TRBJ1-1 | TRBV12-3/TRBV12-4 | CASSLNGAEAFF
TRBJ2-1 | TRBV18 | CASSPLAQGLEQFF
TRBJ1-1 | TRBV18 | CASSHAFLTEAFF
TRBJ1-2 | TRBV4-3 | CASSVGQGLNYGYTF
TRBJ2-1 | TRBV2 | CARCTSGGGEQFF